The 23 T cell receptor beta chains below all came from one sample that was sequenced in a study of blood T cell repertoires in COVID-19. The data were produced by immunoSEQ multiplex PCR, yet TCRdb's version contains in-frame clones alone and is incomplete. The sample has 170,000 or so clones; around 86% are singletons. Sequenced: peripheral blood. These receptors were obtained from a middle-aged man with active or convalescent COVID-19.

The CDR3 sequence: CASSLVLGGEGTEAFF. DNA of the CDR3: TGCGCCAGCAGCTTGGTCTTGGGAGGGGAGGGGACTGAAGCTTTCTTT. The V and J genes are TRBV5-1 and TRBJ1-1; a possible D gene is TRBD1 (5 bases). This CDR3 is 16 amino acids long. V lost 0 bases, J lost 5 bases, and 17 bases lay in between. From germline, CDR1 is SGHRS and CDR2 YFSETQ.

The V and J genes are TRBV5-1 and TRBJ1-6; TRBD1 agrees at 8 bases. CDR1 is SGHRS and CDR2 is YFSETQ in the germline V gene. V lost 8 bases and J lost 4; bases outside the gene matches: 14. This CDR3 is built from 17 residues. DNA of the CDR3: TGCGCCAGGTCGACAGGGGCCCCTTTCTGGTATAATTCACCCCTCCACTTT. This sequence encodes CARSTGAPFWYNSPLHF.

J is TRBJ2-2 and V is TRBV10-3; 10 bases fit TRBD1. Unmatched junction bases numbered 4, after V lost 5 bases and J lost 4 bases. Germline V gene lookup returns CDR1 ENHRY and CDR2 SYGVKD. The CDR3 spans 15 residues. CDR3 in DNA: TGTGCCATCAGTCGGGACAGGGGTACCACCGGGGAGCTGTTTTTT. Its translation is CAISRDRGTTGELFF.

CDR3 sequence (DNA): TGTGCCAGCAGTGACTATCCCTATCGGGGGGCGAAATCACCCCTCCACTTT. Its translation is CASSDYPYRGAKSPLHF. The rearrangement uses TRBV6-4 and TRBJ1-6; D might be TRBD1 (6 bases). There are 17 residues in the CDR3. The germline V gene encodes CDR1 MRHNA and CDR2 SNTAGT. The V gene lost 1 base and the J gene lost 10 bases, with 20 bases spanning the gap.

J is TRBJ1-5 and V is TRBV3-1 (or the pseudogene TRBV3-2), with D tentatively TRBD1 (5 bases). The CDR3 is made up of 13 amino acids. Trimming took off 3 bases at V and 4 bases at J, with 7 bases between the two ends. Germline lookup yields CDR1 LGHDT and CDR2 YNNKEL (reference sequence). CDR3 nucleotide sequence: TGTGCCAGCAGCCACGACAGTAATCAGCCCCAGCATTTT. Amino acids: CASSHDSNQPQHF.

The rearrangement links TRBV18 to TRBJ1-6; 10 positions match TRBD1. This CDR3 contains 15 residues. With 6 bases clipped from V and 8 bases from J, the junction kept 7 bases outside the gene matches. Germline V lookup: CDR1 KGHSH, CDR2 LQKENI. CDR3 protein: CASSLAGTGDSPLHF. The CDR3 nucleotides read TGTGCCAGCTCTCTCGCCGGGACAGGGGATTCACCCCTCCACTTT. The full variable domain, in which reference TRBV18 and TRBJ1-6 provide the parts outside the CDR3, is NAGVMQNPRHLVRRRGQEARLRCSPMKGHSHVYWYRQLPEEGLKFMVYLQKENIIDESGMPKERFSAEFPKEGPSILRIQQVVRGDSAAYFCASSLAGTGDSPLHFGNGTRLTVT.

The rearrangement uses TRBV12-5 and TRBJ2-7, with D possibly being TRBD1 (5 bases). Deletions cut 5 bases from V and 2 bases from J, with 10 bases between. The CDR3 totals 13 residues. CDR1 and CDR2 (germline): LGHNT, FRNRAP. CDR3 amino acids: CASGRDSPYEQYF. CDR3 nucleotides: TGTGCTAGTGGTCGAGACAGCCCCTACGAGCAGTACTTC.

V gene TRBV19 combines with J gene TRBJ1-1, with a possible D match to TRBD1 (5 bases). The CDR3 is 13 residues long. Germline CDR1 and CDR2: LNHDA and SQIVND (reference sequence). V shed 6 bases and J shed 3 bases, with 11 bases lying between them. The DNA of the CDR3 is TGTGCCAGTAGATATCCAGGGCACACTGAAGCTTTCTTT. It is translated as CASRYPGHTEAFF.

The chain couples TRBV28 to TRBJ1-1; no clear D gene. CDR1 and CDR2 from the germline V gene are MDHEN and SYDVKM. The CDR3 is made up of 13 amino acids. V dropped 5 bases and J dropped 4 bases, with 11 bases sitting between them. In nucleotides, the CDR3 is TGTGCCAGCAGTCCATTCCGGGGCACTGAAGCTTTCTTT. It encodes CASSPFRGTEAFF.

V is TRBV7-3 and J is TRBJ2-5, with 8 bases fitting TRBD1. V gave up 5 bases and J gave up 4 bases; unmatched junction bases: 9. Germline V gives CDR1 SGHTA, CDR2 FQGTGA. There are 15 residues in the CDR3. CDR3 sequence (DNA): TGTGCCAGCAGCCCCACCAGGACAGGGCGAGAGACCCAGTACTTC. Translated: CASSPTRTGRETQYF.

V is TRBV15 and J is TRBJ2-5; 9 bases align to TRBD1. Trimming removed 1 base from V and 2 bases from J; junction bases left unmatched: 8. This CDR3 region has 17 residues. Germline V gene data show CDR1 as LNHNV and CDR2 as YYDKDF (reference sequence). In DNA, the CDR3 is TGTGCCACCAGCAGAGCCCGGACAGGGGTGGGGCAAGAGACCCAGTACTTC. This sequence encodes CATSRARTGVGQETQYF.

The sample holds one count of this clone. V gene TRBV5-6 combines with J gene TRBJ2-7, with 9 nucleotides matching TRBD2. This CDR3 has 15 amino acids. The germline gives CDR1 SGHDT, CDR2 YYEEEE. Trimming cost V 1 base and J 4 bases; bases outside gene matches: 6. For the CDR3, the DNA is TGTGCCAGCAGCTTGTTTGCTAGCGGGGAGTACGAGCAGTACTTC. This sequence encodes CASSLFASGEYEQYF.

CDR3 DNA sequence: TGTGCCAGCAGTGAACTAGGGGGCGGGAATCAGCCCCAGCATTTT. Translating gives CASSELGGGNQPQHF. The V gene is TRBV6-1, the J gene TRBJ1-5, with 7 positions matching TRBD1. The germline gives CDR1 MNHNS, CDR2 SASEGT. V lost 2 bases to trimming and J lost 4 bases; unmatched junction nucleotides: 5. This CDR3 has 15 residues.

This clone was seen a handful of times. This rearrangement joins TRBV12-3 or TRBV12-4 to TRBJ1-2, with a weak D call TRBD1 (5 bases). This CDR3 spans 13 amino acids. With 7 bases removed from V and 3 bases from J, the gap between germline ends came to 12 bases. The CDR3 reads CASTHSGHYGYTF. The CDR3 DNA is TGTGCCAGCACCCACTCAGGGCACTATGGCTACACCTTC.

The chain carries TRBV7-3 and TRBJ1-2; D gene unclear. The CDR3 runs 17 residues. Per germline, CDR1 SGHTA and CDR2 FQGTGA. Deletions cut 3 bases from V and 0 bases from J, with 17 bases between. CDR3 in DNA: TGTGCCAGCAGCTTTCATTTTGGGAGGAAAGCTAACTATGGCTACACCTTC. This translates into CASSFHFGRKANYGYTF.

The chain is built from TRBV29-1 and TRBJ1-1; TRBD1 is a possible D gene (6 bases). Trimming left V 3 bases short and J 1 base short, with 6 bases between. CDR3 length: 12 residues. The germline V gene has CDR1 SQVTM and CDR2 ANQGSEA. This CDR3 reads CSVEGANTEAFF. The CDR3 coding sequence is TGCAGCGTTGAGGGGGCGAACACTGAAGCTTTCTTT.

The chain uses TRBV18 and TRBJ1-1; 7 nucleotides line up with TRBD1. The germline CDR1 and CDR2 sequences are KGHSH and LQKENI. J was trimmed by 6 bases and V by 4 bases; bases with no gene match: 8. The CDR3 length is 14 residues. The CDR3: CASSLQGGLSEAFF. DNA of the CDR3: TGTGCCAGCTCACTCCAGGGGGGACTCTCTGAAGCTTTCTTT. The variable domain in full, with the rest retrieved from reference TRBV18 and TRBJ1-1, is NAGVMQNPRHLVRRRGQEARLRCSPMKGHSHVYWYRQLPEEGLKFMVYLQKENIIDESGMPKERFSAEFPKEGPSILRIQQVVRGDSAAYFCASSLQGGLSEAFFGQGTRLTVV.

The count of this clone is one. The gene calls are TRBV7-6 and TRBJ1-2; D is uncertain. The germline V gene has CDR1 SGHVS and CDR2 FNYEAQ. This CDR3 is 15 amino acids long. The V gene lost 5 bases and the J gene lost 0 bases, with 13 bases spanning the gap. The CDR3, as DNA: TGTGCCAGCAGCCCCGCCGGGGTAACTAACTATGGCTACACCTTC. The encoded protein is CASSPAGVTNYGYTF.

The chain employs TRBV28 and TRBJ1-2, with TRBD1 matching over 7 bases. The CDR3 runs to 12 residues. The germline V gene encodes CDR1 MDHEN and CDR2 SYDVKM. With 5 bases clipped from V and 6 bases from J, the junction kept 3 bases outside the gene matches. In DNA form, the CDR3 reads TGTGCCAGCAGTAAGACAGGGCATGGCTACACCTTC. Protein product: CASSKTGHGYTF.

Written as DNA, the CDR3 is TGTGCCAGCAGCCGCCCCGGGACTAGCGGGGGGGCCACCTACAATGAGCAGTTCTTC. This translates into CASSRPGTSGGATYNEQFF. This rearrangement joins TRBV5-4 to TRBJ2-1, with 16 nucleotides matching TRBD2. Looked up from germline, CDR1 is SGHNT and CDR2 is YYREEE (reference sequence). The CDR3 extends over 19 amino acids. Unmatched junction bases numbered 9, after V lost 4 bases and J lost 2 bases.

This clone came up once. The chain recombines TRBV14 with TRBJ2-1, with D possibly matching TRBD2 (5 bases). Germline V CDR1 and CDR2: SGHDN, FVKESK. The CDR3 runs to 15 residues. The ends were cut back, 0 bases at V and 0 bases at J, with 6 bases in the middle. CDR3 sequence reads: CASSQETSSYNEQFF. The CDR3 DNA sequence: TGTGCCAGCAGCCAAGAAACTAGCTCCTACAATGAGCAGTTCTTC.

About this clone itself: Other DNA sequences within the sample encode an identical CDR3. The rearrangement joins TRBV7-3 to TRBJ2-1; maybe TRBD1 (6 bases). The length of the CDR3 is 15 residues. The V end lost 6 bases, the J end lost 1 base, and 13 bases lay between the germline ends. The germline V gene encodes CDR1 SGHTA and CDR2 FQGTGA. The CDR3 DNA reads TGTGCCAGCAGTTCGGACAGAAGTTCCTACAATGAGCAGTTCTTC. It is translated as CASSSDRSSYNEQFF.

The chain carries TRBV6-2 or TRBV6-3 and TRBJ2-3; weak D call: TRBD1 (6 bases). The CDR3 has 12 amino acids. The germline CDR1 and CDR2 sequences are MNHEY and SVGEGT. With 5 bases removed from V and 10 bases from J, the gap between germline ends came to 13 bases. The DNA of the CDR3 is TGTGCCAGCAGTACCGGGACACCCGCGCAGTATTTT. Translated: CASSTGTPAQYF.